The clone carrying this T cell receptor (beta chain) was detected ten times or more. Its antigen is as yet unknown. TCRdb reprocessed the 5' RACE reads via MiXCR and lists one record per CDR3 protein. This table holds approximately 10,000 distinct CDR3 sequences, less than 7.5% found once. The sample is drawn from a study of spatial heterogeneity in lung cancer. Time point described: sample taken at primary tumor resection. Study-wide findings and caveats: Expanded intratumoral alpha and beta TCR counts tracked tumor mutation counts.

Germline V lookup: CDR1 MDHEN, CDR2 SYDVKM. CDR3 length equals 12 residues. V was pared by 1 base and J by 8 bases, with 8 bases between. The source material was lung tumor tissue, sampled at surgery. This clonotype was obtained from a female donor with early-stage non-small cell lung cancer. The J gene is TRBJ1-1, the V gene TRBV28, with a weak D call TRBD1 (5 bases). The CDR3 DNA reads as TGTGCCAGCAGTTTATCGGGGCGGGAAGCTTTCTTT. Protein: CASSLSGREAFF.